Listed below are T cell receptor beta chains from one sample, sequenced in a study. TCRdb re-analysed the RT-PCR reads in MiXCR, keeping a single row per CDR3 protein. The sample consists of around 700,000 distinct CDR3 sequences, approximately 15% of them appearing once. The sample was memory CD4+ T cells from blood. The receptors shown here come from a female donor in good health, serving as a healthy control. CDR3s leave out the opening cysteine and the closing phenylalanine or tryptophan.

j_gene: TRBJ1-6; v_gene: TRBV18; CDR3aa: ASSPPGSPSRPLH
j_gene: TRBJ2-7; v_gene: TRBV6-5; CDR3aa: ASSFLRDSYEQY
j_gene: TRBJ2-1; v_gene: TRBV6-6; CDR3aa: ASSSSPIRGYNEQF
j_gene: TRBJ2-1; v_gene: TRBV12-3/TRBV12-4; CDR3aa: ASRSTTPYNEQF
j_gene: TRBJ1-6; v_gene: TRBV20-1; CDR3aa: SASLQGEGNSPLH
j_gene: TRBJ2-7; v_gene: TRBV6-5; CDR3aa: ASSSWGLAGDYEQY
j_gene: TRBJ2-3; v_gene: TRBV28; CDR3aa: ASSSPTGVSADTQY
j_gene: TRBJ1-5; v_gene: TRBV29-1; CDR3aa: SGGTEGQPQH
j_gene: TRBJ2-7; v_gene: TRBV5-1; CDR3aa: ASSLGPGQGALTHEQY
j_gene: TRBJ1-2; v_gene: TRBV27; CDR3aa: ASSLTTGSYGYT
j_gene: TRBJ1-2; v_gene: TRBV4-3; CDR3aa: ASSHRQGAGGYT
j_gene: TRBJ2-5; v_gene: TRBV5-6; CDR3aa: ASSSRDLGATQY
j_gene: TRBJ2-1; v_gene: TRBV24-1; CDR3aa: ATRRTDYNEQF
j_gene: TRBJ2-6; v_gene: TRBV6-5; CDR3aa: ASSTRQGRVGSGANVLT
j_gene: TRBJ1-2; v_gene: TRBV4-3; CDR3aa: ASSQAVLGEGYGYT